Following are 24 T cell receptor beta chains from one sample sequenced in a study of Ad26.COV2.S vaccination and SARS-CoV-2 variants. Generated by immunoSEQ multiplex PCR, the TCRdb table keeps only in-frame clones and is missing some. The sample contains just over 350,000 clones, about 85% of which appear only once. Treatment indicated: roughly 20 received Ad26.COV2.S at low or high dose, single or two shots; 5 received placebo; per-sample allocation not given. Day 63 after the first injection of vaccine or placebo was the sampling time. The specimen comprised peripheral blood, sampled in a trial of Ad26.COV2.S vaccine versus placebo. The receptors here all came from a person between 18 and 59 years old who received the Ad26.COV2.S COVID-19 vaccine or a placebo.

This clone was seen more than once but under ten times. The chain is built from TRBV5-6 and TRBJ2-5; no definite D call. Trimming cost V 3 bases and J 5 bases, with 11 bases left between them. The CDR3 extends over 13 amino acids. Germline lookup yields CDR1 SGHDT and CDR2 YYEEEE. The CDR3 is CASSSFFLETQYF. CDR3 bases: TGTGCCAGCAGCTCGTTCTTCTTGGAGACCCAGTACTTC.

This chain uses TRBV6-1 with TRBJ2-7; 7 positions agree with TRBD2. The CDR3 runs to 16 residues. The germline gives CDR1 MNHNS, CDR2 SASEGT. The V gene end was trimmed by 2 bases and the J gene end by 3 bases; junction bases not matched to a gene: 10. The CDR3 nucleotides read TGTGCCAGCAGTGAACCCGGACTAGAGGCGGGCTACGAGCAGTACTTC. Protein: CASSEPGLEAGYEQYF.

The chain uses TRBV6-5 and TRBJ2-1; D is possibly TRBD2 (5 bases). This CDR3 comprises 15 residues. V was shortened by 7 bases and J by 6 bases, with 19 bases between the two germline ends. CDR1 MNHEY and CDR2 SVGAGI come from the germline V gene. Here the CDR3 reads CASTPVPRTGNEQFF. DNA for the CDR3: TGTGCCAGCACCCCAGTCCCTCGGACTGGCAATGAGCAGTTCTTC.

The genes are TRBV25-1 and TRBJ2-1; the D gene is possibly TRBD2 (5 bases). Germline values: CDR1 MGHDK, CDR2 SYGVNS. V was trimmed by 2 bases and J by 1 base, leaving 15 bases between them. The CDR3 has 17 amino acids. The CDR3 spells CASSESNRGRSYNEQFF. CDR3 coding DNA: TGTGCCAGCAGTGAAAGTAATCGGGGTAGGTCCTACAATGAGCAGTTCTTC.

The genes are TRBV5-1 and TRBJ2-3; D gene ambiguous. Per the germline V gene, CDR1 is SGHRS and CDR2 is YFSETQ. This CDR3 comprises 15 residues. V lost 9 bases to trimming and J lost 2 bases, with 19 bases between them. The CDR3 region is CANSTSGVHTDTQYF. In nucleotides, the CDR3 is TGCGCCAACAGTACGAGTGGGGTCCACACAGATACGCAGTATTTT.

The chain is built from TRBV12-5 and TRBJ2-7, with TRBD1 matching 9 bases. The CDR3 sequence is 15 residues long. Germline lookup yields CDR1 LGHNT and CDR2 FRNRAP. The V gene end was trimmed by 0 bases and the J gene end by 5 bases; junction bases not matched to a gene: 5. As DNA, the CDR3 is TGTGCTAGTGGTTTGGTACAGGGGGCTCTCGACGAGCAGTACTTC. The encoded protein is CASGLVQGALDEQYF.

This sequence joins TRBV4-1 and TRBJ2-2; 16 nucleotides match TRBD2. Germline V gene data show CDR1 as MGHRA and CDR2 as YSYEKL. V gave up 4 bases and J gave up 5 bases; unmatched junction bases: 4. The CDR3 loop spans 17 amino acids. The CDR3 loop reads CASSLGTSGRETGELFF. As DNA, the CDR3 is TGCGCCAGCAGCCTTGGGACTAGCGGGAGGGAAACCGGGGAGCTGTTTTTT.

The V and J genes are TRBV6-5 and TRBJ1-4; 8 positions match TRBD1. The CDR3 has 13 amino acids. Germline V gene data show CDR1 as MNHEY and CDR2 as SVGAGI. V lost 5 bases to trimming and J lost 8 bases; unmatched junction nucleotides: 4. The CDR3 DNA reads TGTGCCAGCAGTACCCGGACAGGGGAAAAACTGTTTTTT. Protein product: CASSTRTGEKLFF.

The chain uses TRBV29-1 and TRBJ1-6; no reliable D call. V shed 4 bases and J shed 10 bases, with 14 bases lying between them. The CDR3 totals 13 residues. Germline V gene lookup returns CDR1 SQVTM and CDR2 ANQGSEA. The CDR3 DNA sequence: TGCAGCGTTGGGTCCGGGGAAGACTCACCCCTCCACTTT. This encodes CSVGSGEDSPLHF.

The chain uses TRBV9 and TRBJ1-2; D is ambiguous. The germline V and J ends were trimmed by 3 bases and 8 bases, with 17 bases remaining between them. Germline V gives CDR1 SGDLS, CDR2 YYNGEE. This CDR3 is 14 amino acids long. Here the CDR3 reads CASSATTVSGGYTF. CDR3 in DNA: TGTGCCAGCAGCGCAACAACAGTCTCAGGCGGCTACACCTTC.

This clone was counted a single time. The genes are TRBV24-1 and TRBJ2-1; TRBD2 agrees at 12 bases. The V and J ends lost 5 bases and 8 bases, in that order; junction bases with no gene match: 9. Per the germline V gene, CDR1 is KGHDR and CDR2 is SFDVKD. The CDR3 contains 16 residues. This chain's CDR3 is CATSGETSGREDEQFF. DNA of the CDR3: TGTGCCACCAGTGGGGAGACTAGCGGGAGAGAAGATGAGCAGTTCTTC.

This clone came up a few times. CDR3 nucleotides: TGTGCAAGTCCCGACGACTTTATCACCTACAATGAGCAGTTCTTC. Encoded protein: CASPDDFITYNEQFF. The chain is built from TRBV12-2 and TRBJ2-1; the table's D call of TRBD2 was not tested on the DNA. TRBV12-2 is shown as a pseudogene. The CDR3 has 15 residues.

This sequence joins TRBV29-1 and TRBJ1-5; D is perhaps TRBD1 (5 bases). The V gene's germline CDR1 is SQVTM and CDR2 ANQGSEA. The CDR3 covers 12 residues. V lost 6 bases to trimming and J lost 6 bases, with 12 bases between them. CDR3 amino acids: CSVQTGGQPQHF. The CDR3 DNA is TGCAGCGTGCAAACGGGGGGTCAGCCCCAGCATTTT.

This chain links TRBV4-3 with TRBJ2-3; 9 bases are shared with TRBD2. There are 19 residues in the CDR3. CDR1 and CDR2 (germline): LGHNA, YSLEER. Trimming at V came to 2 bases and at J to 3 bases, leaving 15 bases not matched to a gene. The DNA of the CDR3 is TGCGCCAGCAGCCAATACATCGGACTAGCGCAGGGAACGACAGATACGCAGTATTTT. Translated, it gives CASSQYIGLAQGTTDTQYF.

In its sample, this clone was seen a few times. The V and J genes are TRBV5-5 and TRBJ2-7; 8 positions match TRBD1. The CDR3 is 14 residues long. Germline V lookup: CDR1 SGHKS, CDR2 YYEKEE (reference sequence). Germline trimming cut 4 bases from V and 3 bases from J; bases unmatched to any gene: 6. Written as DNA, the CDR3 is TGTGCCAGCAGCCCAGGGGGCGCGAACTACGAGCAGTACTTC. Residues: CASSPGGANYEQYF.

The gene calls are TRBV7-2 and TRBJ1-1; 8 bases fit TRBD1. Trimming cost V 5 bases and J 6 bases; bases outside gene matches: 11. CDR3 size: 15 residues. Germline CDR1 is SGHTA and CDR2 is FQGNSA. The CDR3 loop reads CASSPRTGRRPEAFF. Here the CDR3 DNA reads TGTGCCAGCAGCCCCCGGACAGGGAGAAGGCCTGAAGCTTTCTTT.

The genes are TRBV27 and TRBJ1-1; D ambiguous. The V end was cut by 8 bases, the J end by 1 base, with 5 bases between. Germline lookup yields CDR1 MNHEY and CDR2 SMNVEV (reference sequence). This CDR3 contains 11 residues. In DNA form, the CDR3 reads TGTGCCAGCGCGCAGAACACTGAAGCTTTCTTT. As protein: CASAQNTEAFF.

The chain employs TRBV6-1 and TRBJ1-1; D uncertain. CDR1 and CDR2 (germline): MNHNS, SASEGT. Trimming stripped 1 base from V and 6 bases from J, with 9 bases between. CDR3 length: 13 residues. The CDR3 DNA reads TGTGCCAGCAGTGAAGGTCCGGTATCTGAAGCTTTCTTT. Its translation: CASSEGPVSEAFF.

The rearrangement links TRBV6-6 to TRBJ2-7, with TRBD2 matching over 10 bases. The CDR3 extends over 13 amino acids. Unmatched junction bases numbered 4, after V lost 6 bases and J lost 5 bases. CDR1 is MNHNY, CDR2 SVGAGI, per germline (reference sequence). Written as DNA, the CDR3 is TGTGCCAGCAGCGAGCGGGAGGGCCACGAGCAGTACTTC. Protein sequence: CASSEREGHEQYF.

The gene calls are TRBV5-1 and TRBJ1-5; no definite D call. CDR1 SGHRS and CDR2 YFSETQ come from the germline V gene. Trimming removed 0 bases at V and 1 base at J, with 2 bases between. The CDR3 has 13 residues. CDR3 coding DNA: TGCGCCAGCAGCTTGGAAAGCAATCAGCCCCAGCATTTT. Encoded protein: CASSLESNQPQHF.

This chain joins TRBV6-5 and TRBJ2-7; D not resolved. The V end was cut by 0 bases, the J end by 6 bases, with 12 bases between. The CDR3 covers 14 residues. The V gene's germline CDR1 is MNHEY and CDR2 SVGAGI. As DNA, the CDR3 is TGTGCCAGCAGTTACTCGACCAGGCCCCTCGAGCAGTACTTC. This encodes CASSYSTRPLEQYF.

A single count supports this clone. CDR3: CASRILTSGETQYF. The CDR3 DNA reads as TGTGCCAGCAGAATACTGACTAGCGGGGAGACCCAGTACTTC. The chain joins TRBV6-5 to TRBJ2-5; 10 bases align to TRBD2. The germline V gene encodes CDR1 MNHEY and CDR2 SVGAGI. Trimming at V came to 6 bases and at J to 5 bases, leaving 6 bases not matched to a gene. This CDR3 spans 14 amino acids.

The gene calls are TRBV18 and TRBJ2-1; 11 nucleotides agree with TRBD2. The germline V gene has CDR1 KGHSH and CDR2 LQKENI. J lost 6 bases, V lost 2 bases, and 9 bases had no gene match. The CDR3 has 17 amino acids. The DNA of the CDR3 is TGTGCCAGCTCACCATCCCTAGCGGGGGGCCAAGCCAATGAGCAGTTCTTC. Translating gives CASSPSLAGGQANEQFF.

The J gene is TRBJ2-7, the V gene TRBV19, with 10 nucleotides matching TRBD2. The CDR3 sequence is 18 residues long. With V trimmed by 3 bases and J by 1 base, 12 bases remained unmatched. CDR1 is LNHDA and CDR2 is SQIVND in the germline V gene (reference sequence). The CDR3 DNA is TGTGCCAGTAGTATTAGGCTAGCGGGAGCCTCGATATCCTACGAGCAGTACTTC. Translating gives CASSIRLAGASISYEQYF.